This T cell receptor (beta chain) was sequenced during a study of vaccination effects on CD4 cells after COVID-19. Findings of the study overall: Marked clonal contraction of infection- and vaccine-induced clones was seen late after vaccination. Common cold coronavirus cross-reactivity was shown by only 1 of 255 vaccine-induced clones in healthy vaccinees.

The data were produced by immunoSEQ multiplex PCR, yet TCRdb's version contains in-frame clones alone and is incomplete. The sample consists of under 40,000 clones, 70% to 85% of them appearing once. Trimming shortened V by 8 bases and J by 0 bases, and 23 bases separated the two germline ends. The CDR3 covers 17 residues. Germline V gives CDR1 SQVTM, CDR2 ANQGSEA. Comment on this clone: Its antigen is not known.

After expansion with viral peptide pools in the ViraFEST assay, antigen-specific CD4+ T cells were sequenced. Culturing for more than 9 days preceded CD4+ T cell isolation. All participants had two doses of either the BNT162b2 or mRNA-1273 vaccine. The TCR sequence derives from a human donor who received a COVID-19 vaccine. Some clones in this sample may be carry-over from other donors' samples. The specimen was CD4+ T cells from PBMCs cultured with HCoV-NL63 spike peptides, collected after COVID-19 vaccination. The rearrangement links TRBV29-1 to TRBJ1-5, with TRBD1 as a possible D gene (5 bases). The CDR3, as DNA: TGCAGCCAAGACCCCTGTATCGGGACCTATAGCAATCAGCCCCAGCATTTT. As protein: CSQDPCIGTYSNQPQHF. Combining the CDR3 with reference TRBV29-1 and TRBJ1-5 gives the whole variable domain SAVISQKPSRDICQRGTSLTIQCQVDSQVTMMFWYRQQPGQSLTLIATANQGSEATYESGFVIDKFPISRPNLTFSTLTVSNMSPEDSSIYLCSQDPCIGTYSNQPQHFGDGTRLSIL.